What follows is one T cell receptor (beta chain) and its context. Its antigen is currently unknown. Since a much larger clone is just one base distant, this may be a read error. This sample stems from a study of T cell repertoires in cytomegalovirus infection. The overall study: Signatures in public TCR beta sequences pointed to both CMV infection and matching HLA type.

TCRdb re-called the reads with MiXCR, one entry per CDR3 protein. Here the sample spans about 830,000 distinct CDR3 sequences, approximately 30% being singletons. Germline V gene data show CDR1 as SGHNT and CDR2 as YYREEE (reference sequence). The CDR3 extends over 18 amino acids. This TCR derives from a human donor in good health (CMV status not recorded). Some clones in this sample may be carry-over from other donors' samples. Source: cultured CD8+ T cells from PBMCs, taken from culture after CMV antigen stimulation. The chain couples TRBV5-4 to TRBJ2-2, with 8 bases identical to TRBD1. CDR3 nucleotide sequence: TGTGTCAGCAGCTTGGAACCCCATGGGACAGGGAACACCGGGGAGCTGTTTTTT. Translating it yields CVSSLEPHGTGNTGELFF. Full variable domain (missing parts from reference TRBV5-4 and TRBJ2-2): ETGVTQSPTHLIKTRGQQVTLRCSSQSGHNTVSWYQQALGQGPQFIFQYYREEENGRGNFPPRFSGLQFPNYSSELNVNALELDDSALYLCVSSLEPHGTGNTGELFFGEGSRLTVL.